The 6 T cell receptor beta chains listed next were all sequenced from one sample in a study of T cell responses to AZD1222 COVID-19 vaccine. Profiled with immunoSEQ multiplex PCR; TCRdb holds only in-frame clones, not every one. The data show 70,000 to 95,000 clones, around 82% seen once. Sequenced here: peripheral blood, sampled on day 0 of AZD1222 vaccination. The source of these receptors is an adult in good health.

This clone has just one count. The gene calls are TRBV29-1 and TRBJ2-7; the D gene is possibly TRBD1 (6 bases). The germline CDR1 and CDR2 sequences are SQVTM and ANQGSEA. CDR3 length: 14 residues. V was clipped by 4 bases and J by 0 bases, with 13 bases between them. The CDR3 is CSVATVGGSYEQYF. Written as DNA, the CDR3 is TGCAGCGTTGCGACTGTAGGGGGCTCCTACGAGCAGTACTTC.

This chain uses TRBV27 with TRBJ2-7; either TRBD1 or TRBD2 may supply D (6 bases each). V was pared by 4 bases and J by 6 bases, with 19 bases between. CDR3 length: 15 residues. Germline CDR1 reads MNHEY; CDR2 reads SMNVEV (reference sequence). The CDR3 spells CASSSLLGGNLEQYF. DNA for the CDR3: TGTGCCAGCAGTTCCCTCTTAGGGGGGAATCTCGAGCAGTACTTC.

V and J are TRBV30 and TRBJ1-1; D gene ambiguous. V shed 0 bases and J shed 0 bases, with 8 bases lying between them. Per the germline V gene, CDR1 is GTSNPN and CDR2 is SVGIG (reference sequence). CDR3 length: 14 residues. The CDR3 is CAWSVTRMNTEAFF. DNA of the CDR3: TGTGCCTGGAGTGTAACCAGGATGAACACTGAAGCTTTCTTT.

This clone was counted once. V gene TRBV9 combines with J gene TRBJ1-5; D is unresolved. This CDR3 has 15 amino acids. CDR1 is SGDLS, CDR2 YYNGEE, per germline. The germline V and J ends were trimmed by 0 bases and 0 bases, with 7 bases remaining between them. CDR3 region: CASSVGTNSNQPQHF. CDR3 in DNA: TGTGCCAGCAGCGTAGGTACAAATAGCAATCAGCCCCAGCATTTT.

The chain combines TRBV9 with TRBJ1-6, with D tentatively TRBD1 (6 bases). This CDR3 spans 14 amino acids. Trimming removed 3 bases at V and 5 bases at J, with 9 bases between. The germline gives CDR1 SGDLS, CDR2 YYNGEE. The CDR3, as DNA: TGTGCCAGCAGCGCCGGACAGAATAATTCACCCCTCCACTTT. Translation gives CASSAGQNNSPLHF.

The chain uses TRBV16 and TRBJ1-1, with a possible D match to TRBD1 (5 bases). The CDR3 totals 14 residues. V was clipped by 0 bases and J by 5 bases, with 10 bases between them. Germline CDR1 and CDR2: KGHSY and FQNENV. CDR3 sequence reads: CASSQSRAGTEAFF. The CDR3 bases are TGTGCCAGCAGCCAATCCAGGGCGGGGACTGAAGCTTTCTTT.